This T cell receptor (beta chain) originates from a study of response to subunit inactivated influenza vaccine. Study-wide results and limits: T cells newly recruited by each seasonal influenza vaccination are few, the authors suggested.

V lost 7 bases, J lost 3 bases, and 5 bases stayed unmatched. CDR3 size: 16 residues. Germline V gene sequence: CDR1 ENHRY, CDR2 SYGVKD. The table lists this clonotype with many counts. The target antigen is unknown. TCRdb analysed the RT-PCR reads with MiXCR anew, one entry per CDR3 protein. Here the sample spans more than 450,000 distinct CDR3 sequences, roughly 12% being singletons. The sequencing used PBMCs from blood, collected on the day of vaccination. The gene calls are TRBV10-3 and TRBJ2-1; 14 nucleotides match TRBD2. The origin of this receptor is a man aged 50-60 years who received an inactivated influenza vaccine. This CDR3 reads CAINDGLAGGYNEQFF. Here the CDR3 DNA reads TGTGCCATCAACGACGGACTAGCGGGAGGCTACAATGAGCAGTTCTTC.